This TCR beta chain was found in a study of blood T cell repertoires in COVID-19. Clones were sequenced by immunoSEQ multiplex PCR, and TCRdb holds only the in-frame ones, with some missing. The data hold 250,000 or so clones, with approximately 84% observed a single time. In its sample, this clone was seen once. The sequenced sample was PBMCs or T cells enriched from blood (not recorded which). The source of this sequence is a middle-aged man who had recovered from COVID-19.

The CDR3 here is CASSSGERYSPYEQYF. The CDR3 DNA sequence: TGTGCCAGCAGTTCCGGCGAGCGGTATTCCCCCTACGAGCAGTACTTC. The chain carries TRBV28 and TRBJ2-7, with D perhaps matching TRBD2 (5 bases). The germline V gene encodes CDR1 MDHEN and CDR2 SYDVKM. CDR3 length: 16 residues. Trimming removed 4 bases from V and 2 bases from J, with 18 bases in between.